This TCR beta chain was retrieved from a study of T-cell memory formation after mild COVID-19. Study-wide results and limits: Within pre-infection memory, some responding clones were found, suggesting cross-reactive memory joined.

Of note for this clonotype: What it binds is unknown.

The length of the CDR3 is 16 residues. J gave up 7 bases and V 10 bases, and 15 bases lay outside the gene matches. Germline V CDR1 and CDR2: LNHDA, SQIVND (reference sequence). TCRdb redid the calling of the 5' RACE reads with MiXCR, one entry per CDR3 protein. The data hold 300,000 to 350,000 distinct CDR3 sequences, with roughly 13% observed a single time. This rearrangement joins TRBV19 to TRBJ2-3, with 12 bases fitting TRBD2. Sequencing was performed on PBMCs or a T cell subset sorted from them (not recorded which). The source of this sequence is a man between 18 and 35 years old who had mild COVID-19 (a few samples of this study predate the infection). Cell type and time point are not known. The CDR3, as DNA: TGTGCCACCTCCCTAGCGGGAGGGAGGGCTATGTATACGCAGTATTTT. It encodes CATSLAGGRAMYTQYF.